These T cell receptor beta chains were read from a single sample in a study of blood T cells in healthy people across ages. TCRdb recomputed calls from the 5' RACE reads with MiXCR, one row per CDR3 protein. Among 1.5 million to 1.9 million distinct CDR3 sequences listed, approximately 43% were seen once. The sequenced sample was blood. The source is a woman aged 18-30 years in good health. CDR3s include the opening cysteine and the closing phenylalanine or tryptophan. D genes are given only for firm matches. The listing skips clone size in some rows; elsewhere it reads once, few, many or a size class.

d_call: TRBD1
v_call: TRBV4-3
clone_size: few
j_call: TRBJ2-5
cdr3_length: 16
cdr3_aa: CASSQGTGNSQETQYF
cdr3_nt: TGCGCCAGCAGCCAAGGGACAGGGAACTCCCAAGAGACCCAGTACTTC

d_call: NA
v_call: TRBV6-2/TRBV6-3
clone_size: NA
j_call: TRBJ2-7
cdr3_length: 16
cdr3_aa: CASREQIGGETYEQYF
cdr3_nt: TGTGCCAGCAGAGAGCAAATAGGCGGGGAAACCTACGAGCAGTACTTC

d_call: TRBD2
v_call: TRBV7-2
clone_size: NA
j_call: TRBJ2-7
cdr3_length: 15
cdr3_aa: CASSSSFAGGPQQYF
cdr3_nt: TGTGCCAGCAGCTCCTCCTTTGCGGGAGGGCCACAGCAGTACTTC

d_call: NA
v_call: TRBV29-1
clone_size: many
j_call: TRBJ1-1
cdr3_length: 13
cdr3_aa: CSVEGRMNTEAFF
cdr3_nt: TGCAGCGTTGAGGGACGGATGAACACTGAAGCTTTCTTT

d_call: NA
v_call: TRBV29-1
clone_size: few
j_call: TRBJ2-7
cdr3_length: 14
cdr3_aa: CSVVDKDHSYEQYF
cdr3_nt: TGCAGCGTCGTTGACAAGGACCACTCCTACGAGCAGTACTTC

d_call: NA
v_call: TRBV12-3/TRBV12-4
clone_size: NA
j_call: TRBJ2-3
cdr3_length: 14
cdr3_aa: CASSFVSSTDTQYF
cdr3_nt: TGTGCCAGCAGTTTTGTATCAAGCACAGATACGCAGTATTTT

d_call: NA
v_call: TRBV5-6
clone_size: NA
j_call: TRBJ2-7
cdr3_length: 14
cdr3_aa: CASSSLGNPYEQYF
cdr3_nt: TGTGCCAGCAGCTCACTAGGAAACCCCTACGAGCAGTACTTC

d_call: NA
v_call: TRBV7-8
clone_size: NA
j_call: TRBJ1-1
cdr3_length: 15
cdr3_aa: CASSRPGGGNTEAFF
cdr3_nt: TGTGCCAGCAGCCGTCCGGGTGGGGGTAACACTGAAGCTTTCTTT

d_call: NA
v_call: TRBV29-1
clone_size: NA
j_call: TRBJ1-1
cdr3_length: 12
cdr3_aa: CSAPGMNTEAFF
cdr3_nt: TGCAGCGCTCCAGGGATGAACACTGAAGCTTTCTTT

d_call: NA
v_call: TRBV10-3
clone_size: NA
j_call: TRBJ1-1
cdr3_length: 13
cdr3_aa: CAISEWLNTEAFF
cdr3_nt: TGTGCCATCAGTGAGTGGTTGAACACTGAAGCTTTCTTT

d_call: NA
v_call: TRBV20-1
clone_size: NA
j_call: TRBJ1-1
cdr3_length: 12
cdr3_aa: CSASHLNTEAFF
cdr3_nt: TGCAGTGCTAGCCACTTGAACACTGAAGCTTTCTTT

d_call: TRBD2
v_call: TRBV15
clone_size: NA
j_call: TRBJ2-4
cdr3_length: 17
cdr3_aa: CATSRGGLAASKNIQYF
cdr3_nt: TGTGCCACCAGCAGGGGCGGACTAGCGGCCTCCAAAAACATTCAGTACTTC

d_call: TRBD2
v_call: TRBV7-9
clone_size: NA
j_call: TRBJ2-1
cdr3_length: 17
cdr3_aa: CASSFTLGAGGRDEQFF
cdr3_nt: TGTGCCAGCAGTTTCACCTTAGGGGCGGGAGGTCGTGATGAGCAGTTCTTC

d_call: NA
v_call: TRBV3-1
clone_size: NA
j_call: TRBJ2-1
cdr3_length: 20
cdr3_aa: CASSPLYRSVGRRSYNEQFF
cdr3_nt: TGTGCCAGCAGCCCCCTATACCGATCCGTAGGGAGGAGGTCCTACAATGAGCAGTTCTTC

d_call: TRBD2
v_call: TRBV20-1
clone_size: NA
j_call: TRBJ2-2
cdr3_length: 15
cdr3_aa: CSAGRATENTGELFF
cdr3_nt: TGCAGTGCCGGGAGGGCTACTGAGAACACCGGGGAGCTGTTTTTT

d_call: TRBD2
v_call: TRBV20-1
clone_size: NA
j_call: TRBJ2-7
cdr3_length: 15
cdr3_aa: CSARAWRAGDYEQYF
cdr3_nt: TGCAGTGCTAGAGCCTGGCGAGCGGGAGATTACGAGCAGTACTTC

d_call: NA
v_call: TRBV28
clone_size: few
j_call: TRBJ2-4
cdr3_length: 13
cdr3_aa: CASKGHLINIQYF
cdr3_nt: TGTGCCAGCAAAGGACATCTTATAAACATTCAGTACTTC

d_call: TRBD2
v_call: TRBV14
clone_size: NA
j_call: TRBJ2-1
cdr3_length: 14
cdr3_aa: CASSRGLATFEQFF
cdr3_nt: TGTGCCAGCAGCCGCGGACTAGCGACATTTGAGCAGTTCTTC

d_call: TRBD1
v_call: TRBV20-1
clone_size: many
j_call: TRBJ1-2
cdr3_length: 11
cdr3_aa: CSARTGGGYTF
cdr3_nt: TGCAGTGCTAGAACAGGGGGAGGCTACACCTTC

d_call: TRBD2
v_call: TRBV7-2
clone_size: NA
j_call: TRBJ2-7
cdr3_length: 15
cdr3_aa: CASSSTSGVAYEQYF
cdr3_nt: TGTGCCAGCAGCTCGACTAGCGGAGTGGCCTACGAGCAGTACTTC

d_call: NA
v_call: TRBV11-2
clone_size: NA
j_call: TRBJ2-3
cdr3_length: 15
cdr3_aa: CASSLDRTLTDTQYF
cdr3_nt: TGTGCCAGCAGCTTAGATCGGACCCTCACAGATACGCAGTATTTT

d_call: TRBD1
v_call: TRBV2
clone_size: NA
j_call: TRBJ1-1
cdr3_length: 15
cdr3_aa: CASREETGMNTEAFF
cdr3_nt: TGTGCCAGCAGAGAGGAGACAGGGATGAACACTGAAGCTTTCTTT

d_call: NA
v_call: TRBV9
clone_size: few
j_call: TRBJ2-5
cdr3_length: 13
cdr3_aa: CASSRQGSREQYF
cdr3_nt: TGTGCCAGCAGCCGTCAGGGGTCTCGGGAGCAGTACTTC

d_call: TRBD1
v_call: TRBV7-2
clone_size: NA
j_call: TRBJ1-1
cdr3_length: 16
cdr3_aa: CASGYNRGTFDTEAFF
cdr3_nt: TGTGCCAGCGGGTACAACAGGGGGACTTTTGACACTGAAGCTTTCTTT

d_call: NA
v_call: TRBV3-1
clone_size: many
j_call: TRBJ2-3
cdr3_length: 13
cdr3_aa: CASSQKGTDTQYF
cdr3_nt: TGTGCCAGCAGCCAAAAGGGCACAGATACGCAGTATTTT

d_call: TRBD2
v_call: TRBV12-3/TRBV12-4
clone_size: NA
j_call: TRBJ2-3
cdr3_length: 15
cdr3_aa: CASSFGGGTADTQYF
cdr3_nt: TGTGCCAGCAGTTTCGGGGGGGGGACTGCAGATACGCAGTATTTT

d_call: NA
v_call: TRBV6-2/TRBV6-3
clone_size: few
j_call: TRBJ2-7
cdr3_length: 13
cdr3_aa: CASLKGHSYEQYF
cdr3_nt: TGTGCCAGCCTTAAGGGACACTCCTACGAGCAGTACTTC

d_call: NA
v_call: TRBV12-3/TRBV12-4
clone_size: NA
j_call: TRBJ2-3
cdr3_length: 14
cdr3_aa: CASSRLVALDTQYF
cdr3_nt: TGTGCCAGCAGCAGACTAGTTGCCCTAGATACGCAGTATTTT

d_call: NA
v_call: TRBV28
clone_size: NA
j_call: TRBJ2-3
cdr3_length: 14
cdr3_aa: CASSTGQSSDTQYF
cdr3_nt: TGTGCCAGCAGCACCGGACAGTCATCAGATACGCAGTATTTT

d_call: NA
v_call: TRBV5-6
clone_size: few
j_call: TRBJ2-7
cdr3_length: 14
cdr3_aa: CASTSGADSYEQYF
cdr3_nt: TGTGCCAGCACCTCGGGAGCAGACTCCTACGAGCAGTACTTC

d_call: NA
v_call: TRBV6-5
clone_size: NA
j_call: TRBJ1-2
cdr3_length: 15
cdr3_aa: CASSYGARTLYGYTF
cdr3_nt: TGTGCCAGCAGTTACGGGGCTAGAACCCTATATGGCTACACCTTC

d_call: NA
v_call: TRBV12-3/TRBV12-4
clone_size: NA
j_call: TRBJ1-4
cdr3_length: 14
cdr3_aa: CASSFDPSGEKLFF
cdr3_nt: TGTGCCAGCAGTTTCGACCCGAGCGGTGAAAAACTGTTTTTT

d_call: NA
v_call: TRBV6-6
clone_size: few
j_call: TRBJ1-2
cdr3_length: 13
cdr3_aa: CASTGTSGGGYTF
cdr3_nt: TGTGCCAGCACTGGGACGTCGGGAGGGGGCTACACCTTC

d_call: NA
v_call: TRBV7-6
clone_size: NA
j_call: TRBJ2-5
cdr3_length: 16
cdr3_aa: CASSLVSRGAQETQYF
cdr3_nt: TGTGCCAGCAGCTTAGTTTCCAGGGGTGCCCAAGAGACCCAGTACTTC

d_call: NA
v_call: TRBV7-9
clone_size: NA
j_call: TRBJ1-4
cdr3_length: 19
cdr3_aa: CASSLRSSVLSLRREKLFF
cdr3_nt: TGTGCCAGCAGCCTAAGATCGTCCGTTCTCTCTCTGCGGCGTGAAAAACTGTTTTTT

d_call: NA
v_call: TRBV30
clone_size: few
j_call: TRBJ1-1
cdr3_length: 14
cdr3_aa: CAWRLDRMNTEAFF
cdr3_nt: TGTGCCTGGAGGTTAGACAGAATGAACACTGAAGCTTTCTTT

d_call: NA
v_call: TRBV12-3/TRBV12-4
clone_size: few
j_call: TRBJ2-5
cdr3_length: 14
cdr3_aa: CASSLAYSQETQYF
cdr3_nt: TGTGCCAGCAGTTTGGCTTACAGCCAAGAGACCCAGTACTTC

d_call: NA
v_call: TRBV2
clone_size: NA
j_call: TRBJ2-2
cdr3_length: 13
cdr3_aa: CATEARQTGELFF
cdr3_nt: TGTGCGACCGAGGCAAGGCAAACCGGGGAGCTGTTTTTT

d_call: NA
v_call: TRBV6-2/TRBV6-3
clone_size: few
j_call: TRBJ1-2
cdr3_length: 13
cdr3_aa: CASSYVDRHGYTF
cdr3_nt: TGTGCCAGCAGTTACGTTGACAGGCATGGCTACACCTTC

d_call: NA
v_call: TRBV25-1
clone_size: few
j_call: TRBJ1-4
cdr3_length: 15
cdr3_aa: CASSEPGGVGEKLFF
cdr3_nt: TGTGCCAGCAGTGAACCTGGGGGAGTAGGAGAAAAACTGTTTTTT

d_call: TRBD1
v_call: TRBV18
clone_size: NA
j_call: TRBJ2-2
cdr3_length: 17
cdr3_aa: CASSPTPGQPNTGELFF
cdr3_nt: TGTGCCAGCTCACCAACTCCGGGACAGCCGAACACCGGGGAGCTGTTTTTT

d_call: NA
v_call: TRBV6-5
clone_size: NA
j_call: TRBJ2-5
cdr3_length: 12
cdr3_aa: CASTGYQETQYF
cdr3_nt: TGTGCCAGCACAGGGTACCAAGAGACCCAGTACTTC

d_call: NA
v_call: TRBV11-2
clone_size: few
j_call: TRBJ2-7
cdr3_length: 13
cdr3_aa: CASTPLRQAEQYF
cdr3_nt: TGTGCCAGCACCCCGCTTCGGCAGGCCGAGCAGTACTTC

d_call: NA
v_call: TRBV7-9
clone_size: NA
j_call: TRBJ1-2
cdr3_length: 12
cdr3_aa: CASSSNVEKTTF
cdr3_nt: TGTGCCAGCAGCTCAAACGTAGAGAAGACCACCTTC

d_call: NA
v_call: TRBV24-1
clone_size: NA
j_call: TRBJ2-1
cdr3_length: 11
cdr3_aa: CATSDLRIQFF
cdr3_nt: TGTGCCACCAGTGATTTGAGGATACAGTTCTTC

d_call: NA
v_call: TRBV12-3/TRBV12-4
clone_size: NA
j_call: TRBJ1-1
cdr3_length: 16
cdr3_aa: CASSHNRPGGITEAFF
cdr3_nt: TGTGCCAGCAGCCATAACCGGCCGGGAGGAATCACTGAAGCTTTCTTT

d_call: TRBD2
v_call: TRBV12-3/TRBV12-4
clone_size: few
j_call: TRBJ2-7
cdr3_length: 13
cdr3_aa: CASSLRTSGEQYF
cdr3_nt: TGTGCCAGCAGTTTACGAACTAGCGGGGAGCAGTACTTC

d_call: NA
v_call: TRBV7-2
clone_size: NA
j_call: TRBJ2-3
cdr3_length: 15
cdr3_aa: CASSQGRVSTDTQYF
cdr3_nt: TGTGCCAGCTCCCAAGGCAGGGTAAGCACAGATACGCAGTATTTT

d_call: TRBD1
v_call: TRBV30
clone_size: NA
j_call: TRBJ1-5
cdr3_length: 15
cdr3_aa: CAWSGDSPLSWPQHF
cdr3_nt: TGTGCCTGGAGCGGGGACAGCCCTTTATCTTGGCCCCAGCATTTT

d_call: NA
v_call: TRBV27
clone_size: few
j_call: TRBJ2-1
cdr3_length: 15
cdr3_aa: CASSPLASSYNEQFF
cdr3_nt: TGTGCCAGCAGTCCATTGGCGAGCTCCTACAATGAGCAGTTCTTC